This T cell receptor beta chain was documented in a study of OX40 agonist ivuxolimab in advanced cancers. This CDR3 contains 14 residues. Germline CDR1 LGHNA, CDR2 YNFKEQ. The germline V and J ends were trimmed by 2 bases and 3 bases, with 10 bases remaining between them. Sequencing used immunoSEQ multiplex PCR; TCRdb keeps in-frame clones, though not all of them. The repertoire holds 40,000 to 50,000 clones, with about 79% as singletons. The clonotype originates from an adult with an advanced solid tumor such as melanoma, head and neck, liver or kidney cancer. The sample was CD4+ or CD8+ T cells sorted from blood, taken in a trial of the OX40 agonist ivuxolimab. This sequence joins TRBV4-2 and TRBJ1-2; a weak D match, TRBD1 (5 bases). The CDR3 here is CASSQHGGYYGYTF. The CDR3 DNA is TGTGCCAGCAGCCAACACGGGGGGTACTATGGCTACACCTTC.